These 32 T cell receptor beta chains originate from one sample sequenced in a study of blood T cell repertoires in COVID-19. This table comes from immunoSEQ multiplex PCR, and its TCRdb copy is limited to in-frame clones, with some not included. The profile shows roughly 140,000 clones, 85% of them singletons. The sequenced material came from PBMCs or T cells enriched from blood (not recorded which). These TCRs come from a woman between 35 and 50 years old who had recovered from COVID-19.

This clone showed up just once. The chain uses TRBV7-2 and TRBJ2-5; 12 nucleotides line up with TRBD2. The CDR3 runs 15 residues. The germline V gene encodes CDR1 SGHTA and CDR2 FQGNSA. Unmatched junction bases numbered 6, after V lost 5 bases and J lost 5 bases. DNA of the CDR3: TGTGCCAGCAGCGTACTAGCGGGGGGTGTCGAGACCCAGTACTTC. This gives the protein CASSVLAGGVETQYF.

CDR3 DNA: TGTGCCAGCAGCCCAGGGACAGGGGGCTTGGACGAGCAGTACTTC. It encodes CASSPGTGGLDEQYF. The chain recombines TRBV7-6 with TRBJ2-7; 12 positions match TRBD1. The CDR3 covers 15 residues. V trimming: 5 bases; J trimming: 5 bases; junction bases outside the gene matches: 7. Germline values: CDR1 SGHVS, CDR2 FNYEAQ.

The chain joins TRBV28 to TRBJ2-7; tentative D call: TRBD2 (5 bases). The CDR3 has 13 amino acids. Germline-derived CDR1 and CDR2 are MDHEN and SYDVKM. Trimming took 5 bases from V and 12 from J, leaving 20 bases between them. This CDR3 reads CASSQGRVPRTYF. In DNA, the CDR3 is TGTGCCAGCAGTCAAGGGCGGGTGCCTCGGACGTACTTC.

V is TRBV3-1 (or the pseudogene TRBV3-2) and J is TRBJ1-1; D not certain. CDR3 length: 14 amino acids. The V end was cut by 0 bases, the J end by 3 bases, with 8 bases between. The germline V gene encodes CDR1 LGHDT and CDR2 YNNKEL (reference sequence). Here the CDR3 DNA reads TGTGCCAGCAGCCAAGATCACGGGTACACTGAAGCTTTCTTT. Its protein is CASSQDHGYTEAFF.

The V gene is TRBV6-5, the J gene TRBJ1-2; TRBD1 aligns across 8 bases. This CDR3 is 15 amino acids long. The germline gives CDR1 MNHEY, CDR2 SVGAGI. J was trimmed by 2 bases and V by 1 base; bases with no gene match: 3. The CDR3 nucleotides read TGTGCCAGCAGTTACTTCCAGGGGGCCAACTATGGCTACACCTTC. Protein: CASSYFQGANYGYTF.

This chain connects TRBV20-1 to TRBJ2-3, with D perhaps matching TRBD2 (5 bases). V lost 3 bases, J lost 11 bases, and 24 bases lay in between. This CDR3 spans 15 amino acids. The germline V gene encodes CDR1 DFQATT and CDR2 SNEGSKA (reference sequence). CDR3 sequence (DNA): TGCAGTGCTAGTGACCCGGGATCAGAGGCTATAGGGCAGTATTTT. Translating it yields CSASDPGSEAIGQYF.

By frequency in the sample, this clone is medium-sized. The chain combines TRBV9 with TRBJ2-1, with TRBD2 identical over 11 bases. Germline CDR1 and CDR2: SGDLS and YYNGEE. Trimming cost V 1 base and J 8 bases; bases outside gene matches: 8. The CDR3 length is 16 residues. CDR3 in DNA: TGTGCCAGCAGCGTATCGGTAGCGGGAGGGCACGATGAGCAGTTCTTC. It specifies CASSVSVAGGHDEQFF.

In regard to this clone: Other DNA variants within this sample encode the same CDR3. As DNA, the CDR3 is TGTGCCAGTAGTATACGGCGGGGCACTGAAGCTTTCTTT. Encoded protein: CASSIRRGTEAFF. The V gene is TRBV19, the J gene TRBJ1-1, with D uncertain. Looked up from germline, CDR1 is LNHDA and CDR2 is SQIVND (reference sequence). The CDR3 spans 13 residues. The V gene lost 2 bases and the J gene lost 4 bases, with 8 bases spanning the gap.

DNA for the CDR3: TGTGCCAGCAGCGTCAACAGGGGGAACTATGGCTACACCTTC. It translates to CASSVNRGNYGYTF. The chain employs TRBV9 and TRBJ1-2, with 8 positions matching TRBD1. The germline V gene encodes CDR1 SGDLS and CDR2 YYNGEE. This CDR3 is built from 14 residues. With 2 bases clipped from V and 2 bases from J, the junction kept 2 bases outside the gene matches.

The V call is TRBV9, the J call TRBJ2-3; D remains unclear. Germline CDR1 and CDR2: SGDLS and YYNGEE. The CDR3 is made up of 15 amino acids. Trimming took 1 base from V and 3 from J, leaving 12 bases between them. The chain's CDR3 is CASSVQAILTDTQYF. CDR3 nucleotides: TGTGCCAGCAGCGTACAGGCGATTCTGACAGATACGCAGTATTTT.

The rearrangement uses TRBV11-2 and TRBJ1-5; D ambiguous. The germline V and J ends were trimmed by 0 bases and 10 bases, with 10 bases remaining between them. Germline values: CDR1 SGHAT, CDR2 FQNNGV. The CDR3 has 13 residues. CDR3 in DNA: TGTGCCAGCAGCTTAGAAACCAGACAACCCCAGCATTTT. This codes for CASSLETRQPQHF.

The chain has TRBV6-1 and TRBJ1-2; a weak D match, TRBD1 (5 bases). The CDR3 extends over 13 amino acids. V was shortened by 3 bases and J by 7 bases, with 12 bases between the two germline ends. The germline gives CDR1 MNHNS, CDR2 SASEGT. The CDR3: CASSDFGGGGYTF. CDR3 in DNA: TGTGCCAGCAGTGATTTCGGGGGAGGTGGCTACACCTTC.

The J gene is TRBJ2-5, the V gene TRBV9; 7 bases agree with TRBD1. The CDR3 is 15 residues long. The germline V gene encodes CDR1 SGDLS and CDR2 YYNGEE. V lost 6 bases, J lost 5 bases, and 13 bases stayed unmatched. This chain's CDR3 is CASTRTDRVGETQYF. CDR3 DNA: TGTGCCAGCACCAGAACCGACAGGGTCGGGGAGACCCAGTACTTC.

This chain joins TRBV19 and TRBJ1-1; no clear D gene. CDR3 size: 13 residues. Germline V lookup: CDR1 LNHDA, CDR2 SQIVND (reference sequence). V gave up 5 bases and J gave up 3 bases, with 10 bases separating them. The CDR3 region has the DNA TGTGCCAGTAGTTCGGTTCGGGACACTGAAGCTTTCTTT. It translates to CASSSVRDTEAFF. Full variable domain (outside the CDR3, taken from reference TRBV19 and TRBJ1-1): DGGITQSPKYLFRKEGQNVTLSCEQNLNHDAMYWYRQDPGQGLRLIYYSQIVNDFQKGDIAEGYSVSREKKESFPLTVTSAQKNPTAFYLCASSSVRDTEAFFGQGTRLTVV.

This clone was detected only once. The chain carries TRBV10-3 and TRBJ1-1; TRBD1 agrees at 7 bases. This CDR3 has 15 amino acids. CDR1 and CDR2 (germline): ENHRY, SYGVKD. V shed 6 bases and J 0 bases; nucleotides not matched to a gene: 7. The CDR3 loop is CAIRIRDSMNTEAFF. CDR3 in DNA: TGTGCCATCAGGATTCGGGACAGCATGAACACTGAAGCTTTCTTT.

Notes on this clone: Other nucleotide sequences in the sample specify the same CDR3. Written as DNA, the CDR3 is TGTGCCAGCAGCTTAAGGGGGGGGAATGAAAAACTGTTTTTT. Residues: CASSLRGGNEKLFF. The chain recombines TRBV5-4 with TRBJ1-4; weak D call: TRBD1 (6 bases). From germline, CDR1 is SGHNT and CDR2 YYREEE (reference sequence). The V end was cut by 2 bases, the J end by 5 bases, with 10 bases between. This CDR3 contains 14 residues.

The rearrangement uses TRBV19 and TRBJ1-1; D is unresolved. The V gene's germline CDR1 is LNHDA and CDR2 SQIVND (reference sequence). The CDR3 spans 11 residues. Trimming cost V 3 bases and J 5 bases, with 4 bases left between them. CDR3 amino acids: CASSIVTEAFF. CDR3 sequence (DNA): TGTGCCAGTAGTATCGTTACTGAAGCTTTCTTT.

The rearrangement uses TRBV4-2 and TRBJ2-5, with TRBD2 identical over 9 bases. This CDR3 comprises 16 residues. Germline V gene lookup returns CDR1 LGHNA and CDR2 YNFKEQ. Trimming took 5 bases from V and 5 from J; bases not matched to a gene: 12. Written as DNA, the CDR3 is TGTGCCAGCAGCAGGGGTGGCGGGAGGGGGCCCGAGACCCAGTACTTC. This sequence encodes CASSRGGGRGPETQYF.

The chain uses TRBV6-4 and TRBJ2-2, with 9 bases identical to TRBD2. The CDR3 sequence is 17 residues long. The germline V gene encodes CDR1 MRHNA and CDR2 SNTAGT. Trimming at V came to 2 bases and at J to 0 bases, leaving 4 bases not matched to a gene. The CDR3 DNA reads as TGTGCCAGCAGTGACAGGGGACTAGCTGCGAACACCGGGGAGCTGTTTTTT. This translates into CASSDRGLAANTGELFF.

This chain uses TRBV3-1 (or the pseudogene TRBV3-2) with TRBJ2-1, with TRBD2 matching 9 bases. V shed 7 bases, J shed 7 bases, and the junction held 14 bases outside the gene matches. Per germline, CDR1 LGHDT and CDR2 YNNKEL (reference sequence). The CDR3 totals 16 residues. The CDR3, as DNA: TGTGCCAGCACGAACTTAGGACTAGCGAGAGGAAATGAGCAGTTCTTC. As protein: CASTNLGLARGNEQFF.

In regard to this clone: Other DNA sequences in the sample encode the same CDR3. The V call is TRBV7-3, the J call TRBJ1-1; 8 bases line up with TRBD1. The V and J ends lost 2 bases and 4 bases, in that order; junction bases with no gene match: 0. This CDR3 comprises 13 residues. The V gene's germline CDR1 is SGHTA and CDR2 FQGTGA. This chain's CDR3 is CASSLGTGTEAFF. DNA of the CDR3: TGTGCCAGCAGCTTAGGGACAGGCACTGAAGCTTTCTTT. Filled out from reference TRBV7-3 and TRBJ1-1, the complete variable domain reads GAGVSQTPSNKVTEKGKYVELRCDPISGHTALYWYRQSLGQGPEFLIYFQGTGAADDSGLPNDRFFAVRPEGSVSTLKIQRTERGDSAVYLCASSLGTGTEAFFGQGTRLTVV.

The DNA of the CDR3 is TGTGCCAGCAGCCTTGGCCGAGACAGGGGGCATCCAGATACGCAGTATTTT. Translating it yields CASSLGRDRGHPDTQYF. The V call is TRBV21-1, the J call TRBJ2-3; the table's TRBD1 call for D was not verified on the DNA. TRBV21-1 has pseudogene status. The CDR3 sequence is 17 residues long.

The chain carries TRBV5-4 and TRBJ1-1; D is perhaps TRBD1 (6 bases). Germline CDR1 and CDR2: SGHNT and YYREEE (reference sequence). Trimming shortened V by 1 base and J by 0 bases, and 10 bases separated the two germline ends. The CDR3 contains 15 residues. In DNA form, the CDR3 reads TGTGCCAGCAGCTTGACCAGGGGCATGAACACTGAAGCTTTCTTT. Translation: CASSLTRGMNTEAFF.

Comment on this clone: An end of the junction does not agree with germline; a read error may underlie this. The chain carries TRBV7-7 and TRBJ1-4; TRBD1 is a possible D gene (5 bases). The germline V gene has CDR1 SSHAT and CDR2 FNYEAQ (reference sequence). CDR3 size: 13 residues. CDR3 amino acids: CASSIGAGEKLFF. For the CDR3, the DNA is TGTGCTAGCAGCATAGGGGCAGGTGAAAAACTGTTTTTT. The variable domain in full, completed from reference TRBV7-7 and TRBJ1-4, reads GAGVSQSPRYKVTKRGQDVTLRCDPISSHATLYWYQQALGQGPEFLTYFNYEAQPDKSGLPSDRFSAERPEGSISTLTIQRTEQRDSAMYRCASSIGAGEKLFFGSGTQLSVL.

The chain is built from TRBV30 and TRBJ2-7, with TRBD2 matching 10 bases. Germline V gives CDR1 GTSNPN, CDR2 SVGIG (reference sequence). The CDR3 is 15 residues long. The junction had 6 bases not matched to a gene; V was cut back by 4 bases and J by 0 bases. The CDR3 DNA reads TGTGCCTGGAAAGGGACTAGCGCGACCTCCTACGAGCAGTACTTC. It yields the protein CAWKGTSATSYEQYF.

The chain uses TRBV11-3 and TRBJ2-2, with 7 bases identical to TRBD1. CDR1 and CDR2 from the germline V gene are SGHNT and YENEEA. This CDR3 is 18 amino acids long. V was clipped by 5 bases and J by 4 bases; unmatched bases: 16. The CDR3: CASSPTRLTGYGTGELFF. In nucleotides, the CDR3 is TGTGCCAGCAGCCCGACGCGATTGACAGGGTACGGCACCGGGGAGCTGTTTTTT. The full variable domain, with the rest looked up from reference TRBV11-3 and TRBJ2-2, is EAGVVQSPRYKIIEKKQPVAFWCNPISGHNTLYWYLQNLGQGPELLIRYENEEAVDDSQLPKDRFSAERLKGVDSTLKIQPAELGDSAVYLCASSPTRLTGYGTGELFFGEGSRLTVL.

In DNA form, the CDR3 reads TGTGCCAGCAGCGTAGTCCGGATGGCGGGAGCCGGGGAGCTGTTTTTT. Amino acids: CASSVVRMAGAGELFF. The rearrangement links TRBV9 to TRBJ2-2, with 7 bases lining up with TRBD2. The CDR3 contains 16 residues. Germline V gene data show CDR1 as SGDLS and CDR2 as YYNGEE. The J segment lost 6 bases and the V segment lost 0 bases, leaving 8 bases of the junction unmatched.

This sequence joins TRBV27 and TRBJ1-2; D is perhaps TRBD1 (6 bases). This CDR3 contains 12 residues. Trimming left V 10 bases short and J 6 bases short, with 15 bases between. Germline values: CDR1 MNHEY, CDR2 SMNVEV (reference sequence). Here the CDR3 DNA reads TGTGCCACCGGGAGGAGGGGGGATGGCTACACCTTC. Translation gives CATGRRGDGYTF.

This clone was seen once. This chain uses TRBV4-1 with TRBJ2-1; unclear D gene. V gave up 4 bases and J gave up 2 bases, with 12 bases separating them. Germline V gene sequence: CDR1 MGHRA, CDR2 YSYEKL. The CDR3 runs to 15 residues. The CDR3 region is CASSRSPATYNEQFF. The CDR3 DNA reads TGCGCCAGCAGCCGCTCCCCCGCTACCTACAATGAGCAGTTCTTC.

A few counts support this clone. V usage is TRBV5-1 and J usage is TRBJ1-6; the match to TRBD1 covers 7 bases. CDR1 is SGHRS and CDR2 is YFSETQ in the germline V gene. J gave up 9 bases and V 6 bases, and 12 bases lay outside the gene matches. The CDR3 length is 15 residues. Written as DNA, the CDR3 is TGCGCCAGCAAATTACAGGGGACGCCCATTTCACCCCTCCACTTT. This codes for CASKLQGTPISPLHF.

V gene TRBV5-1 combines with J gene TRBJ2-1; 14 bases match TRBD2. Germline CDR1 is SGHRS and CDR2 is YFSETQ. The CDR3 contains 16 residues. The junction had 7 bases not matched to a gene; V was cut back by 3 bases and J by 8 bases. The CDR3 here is CASSYGTSGSRDEQFF. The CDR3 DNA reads TGCGCCAGCAGCTACGGGACTAGCGGGAGCCGAGATGAGCAGTTCTTC.

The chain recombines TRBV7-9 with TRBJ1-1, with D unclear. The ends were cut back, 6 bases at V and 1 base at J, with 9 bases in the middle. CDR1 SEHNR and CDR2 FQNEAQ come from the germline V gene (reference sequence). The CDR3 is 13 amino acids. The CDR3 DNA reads TGTGCCAGCAGAAGGGAGGAGAACACTGAAGCTTTCTTT. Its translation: CASRREENTEAFF.